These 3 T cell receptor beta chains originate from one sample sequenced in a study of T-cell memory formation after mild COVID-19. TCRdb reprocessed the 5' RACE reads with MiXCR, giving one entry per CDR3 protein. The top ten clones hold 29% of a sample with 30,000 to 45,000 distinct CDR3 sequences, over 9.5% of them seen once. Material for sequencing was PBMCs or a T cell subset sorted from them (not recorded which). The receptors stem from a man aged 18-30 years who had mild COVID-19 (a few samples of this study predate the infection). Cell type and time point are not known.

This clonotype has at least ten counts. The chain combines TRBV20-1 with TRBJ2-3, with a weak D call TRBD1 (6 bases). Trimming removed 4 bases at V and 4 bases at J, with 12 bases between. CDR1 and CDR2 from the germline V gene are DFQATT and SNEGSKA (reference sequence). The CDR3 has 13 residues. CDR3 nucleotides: TGCAGTGCTACGGGGCAGGGGCCAGATACGCAGTATTTT. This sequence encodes CSATGQGPDTQYF.

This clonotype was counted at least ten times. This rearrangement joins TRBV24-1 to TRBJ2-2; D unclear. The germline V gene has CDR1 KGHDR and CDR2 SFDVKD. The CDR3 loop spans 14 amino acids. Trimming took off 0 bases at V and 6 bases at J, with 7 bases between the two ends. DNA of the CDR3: TGTGCCACCAGTGATTTGAGGGATCCCGGGGAGCTGTTTTTT. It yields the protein CATSDLRDPGELFF.

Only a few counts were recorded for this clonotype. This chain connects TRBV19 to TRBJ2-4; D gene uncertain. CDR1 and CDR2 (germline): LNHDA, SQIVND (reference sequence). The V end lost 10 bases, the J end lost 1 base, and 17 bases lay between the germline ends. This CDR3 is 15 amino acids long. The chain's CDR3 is CATHVFGLAKNIQYF. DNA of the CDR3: TGTGCCACCCATGTTTTCGGGCTGGCCAAAAACATTCAGTACTTC.